This T cell receptor beta chain was sequenced for a study of cytomegalovirus exposure and HLA in healthy donors. Points from the study as a whole: Approximately 160 TCR beta chains were listed as cytomegalovirus-associated.

60 Vbeta and 13 Jbeta primers were used in PCR. Only in-frame clones appear in the TCRdb table, and some are missing; sequencing was by immunoSEQ multiplex PCR. Seen here are 150,000 to 200,000 clones, 75% observed once, and the top ten hold over 9%. V trimming: 3 bases; J trimming: 1 base; junction bases outside the gene matches: 12. CDR1 and CDR2 from the germline V gene are SNHLY and FYNNEI. The CDR3 totals 17 residues. A note on this clone: Antigen specificity is unknown.

The chain combines TRBV2 with TRBJ2-7; 7 bases map to TRBD1. The source material was PBMCs. This receptor was identified in a man between 18 and 29 years old in good health and CMV-seropositive. CDR3 protein: CASSDNSLGQRSYEQYF. The CDR3 coding sequence is TGTGCCAGCAGTGATAATAGTCTGGGACAGCGATCCTACGAGCAGTACTTC.